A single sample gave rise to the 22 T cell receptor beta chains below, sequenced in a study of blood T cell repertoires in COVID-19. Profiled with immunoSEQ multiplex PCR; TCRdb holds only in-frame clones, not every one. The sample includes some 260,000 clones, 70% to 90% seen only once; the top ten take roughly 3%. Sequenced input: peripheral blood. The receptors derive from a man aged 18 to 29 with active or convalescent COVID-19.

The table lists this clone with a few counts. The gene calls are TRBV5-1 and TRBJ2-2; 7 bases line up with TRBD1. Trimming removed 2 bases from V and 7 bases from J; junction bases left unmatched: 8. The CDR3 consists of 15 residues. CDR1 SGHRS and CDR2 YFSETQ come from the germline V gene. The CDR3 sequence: CASSLGTGEYGELFF. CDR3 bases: TGCGCCAGCAGCTTAGGAACAGGGGAATACGGGGAGCTGTTTTTT. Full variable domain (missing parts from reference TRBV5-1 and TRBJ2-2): KAGVTQTPRYLIKTRGQQVTLSCSPISGHRSVSWYQQTPGQGLQFLFEYFSETQRNKGNFPGRFSGRQFSNSRSEMNVSTLELGDSALYLCASSLGTGEYGELFFGEGSRLTVL.

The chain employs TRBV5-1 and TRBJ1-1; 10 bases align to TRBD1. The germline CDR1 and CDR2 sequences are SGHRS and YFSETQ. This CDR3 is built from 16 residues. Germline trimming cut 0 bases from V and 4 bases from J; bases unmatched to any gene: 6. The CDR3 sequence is CASSLGDRGRGTEAFF. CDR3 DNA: TGCGCCAGCAGCTTGGGGGACAGGGGACGCGGCACTGAAGCTTTCTTT.

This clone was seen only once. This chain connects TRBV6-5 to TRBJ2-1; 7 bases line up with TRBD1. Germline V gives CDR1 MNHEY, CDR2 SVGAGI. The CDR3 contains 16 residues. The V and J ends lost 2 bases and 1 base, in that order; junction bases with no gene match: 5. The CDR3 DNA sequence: TGTGCCAGCAGTTACGATCCAGGGGGATCCTACAATGAGCAGTTCTTC. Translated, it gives CASSYDPGGSYNEQFF.

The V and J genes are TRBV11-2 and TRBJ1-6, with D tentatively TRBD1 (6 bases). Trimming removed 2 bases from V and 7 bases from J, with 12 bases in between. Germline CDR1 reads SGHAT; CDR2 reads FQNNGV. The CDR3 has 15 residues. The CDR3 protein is CASSLQGQQNSPLHF. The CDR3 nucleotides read TGTGCCAGCAGCTTACAGGGGCAGCAGAATTCACCCCTCCACTTT.

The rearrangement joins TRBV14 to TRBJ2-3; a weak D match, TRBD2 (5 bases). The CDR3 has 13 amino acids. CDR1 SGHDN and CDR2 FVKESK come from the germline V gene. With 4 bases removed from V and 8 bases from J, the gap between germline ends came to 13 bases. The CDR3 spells CASSPKLVGTQYF. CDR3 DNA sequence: TGTGCCAGCAGCCCGAAACTAGTGGGTACGCAGTATTTT.

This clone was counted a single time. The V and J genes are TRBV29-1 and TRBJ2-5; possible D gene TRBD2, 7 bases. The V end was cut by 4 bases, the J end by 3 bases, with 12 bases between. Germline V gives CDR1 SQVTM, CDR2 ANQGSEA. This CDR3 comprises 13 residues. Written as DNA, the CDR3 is TGCAGCGTTGCGAGGGGGGGCGAAGAGACCCAGTACTTC. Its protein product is CSVARGGEETQYF.

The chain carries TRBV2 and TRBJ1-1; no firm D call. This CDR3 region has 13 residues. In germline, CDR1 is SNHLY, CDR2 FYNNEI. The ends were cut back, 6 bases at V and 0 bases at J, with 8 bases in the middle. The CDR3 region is CASSSSMNTEAFF. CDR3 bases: TGTGCCAGCAGCTCTTCTATGAACACTGAAGCTTTCTTT. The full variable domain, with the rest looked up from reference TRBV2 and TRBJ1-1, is EPEVTQTPSHQVTQMGQEVILRCVPISNHLYFYWYRQILGQKVEFLVSFYNNEISEKSEIFDDQFSVERPDGSNFTLKIRSTKLEDSAMYFCASSSSMNTEAFFGQGTRLTVV.

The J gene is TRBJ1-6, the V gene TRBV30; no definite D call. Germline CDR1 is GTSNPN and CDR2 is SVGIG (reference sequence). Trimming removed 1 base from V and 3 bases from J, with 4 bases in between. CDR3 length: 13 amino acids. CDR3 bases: TGTGCCTGGAGTGACAACTATAATTCACCCCTCCACTTT. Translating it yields CAWSDNYNSPLHF.

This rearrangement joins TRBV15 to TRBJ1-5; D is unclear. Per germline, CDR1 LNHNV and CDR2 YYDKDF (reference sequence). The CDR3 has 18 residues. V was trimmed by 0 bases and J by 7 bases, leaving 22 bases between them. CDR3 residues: CATSREESGLQARQPQHF. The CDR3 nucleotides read TGTGCCACCAGCAGAGAAGAATCCGGACTTCAAGCTAGGCAGCCCCAGCATTTT. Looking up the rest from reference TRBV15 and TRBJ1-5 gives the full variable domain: DAMVIQNPRYQVTQFGKPVTLSCSQTLNHNVMYWYQQKSSQAPKLLFHYYDKDFNNEADTPDNFQSRRPNTSFCFLDIRSPGLGDTAMYLCATSREESGLQARQPQHFGDGTRLSIL.

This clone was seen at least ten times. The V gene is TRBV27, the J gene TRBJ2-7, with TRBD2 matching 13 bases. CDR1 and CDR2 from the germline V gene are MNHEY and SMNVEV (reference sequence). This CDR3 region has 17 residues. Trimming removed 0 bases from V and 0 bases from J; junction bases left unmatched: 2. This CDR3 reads CASSLSTSGRVSYEQYF. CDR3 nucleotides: TGTGCCAGCAGTTTATCCACTAGCGGGAGGGTCTCCTACGAGCAGTACTTC.

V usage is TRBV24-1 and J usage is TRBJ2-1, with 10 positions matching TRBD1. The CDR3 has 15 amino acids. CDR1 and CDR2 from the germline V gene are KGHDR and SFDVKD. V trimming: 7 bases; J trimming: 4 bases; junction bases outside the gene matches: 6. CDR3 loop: CATSPGTGVYNEQFF. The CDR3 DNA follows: TGTGCCACCAGCCCCGGGACAGGGGTATACAATGAGCAGTTCTTC.

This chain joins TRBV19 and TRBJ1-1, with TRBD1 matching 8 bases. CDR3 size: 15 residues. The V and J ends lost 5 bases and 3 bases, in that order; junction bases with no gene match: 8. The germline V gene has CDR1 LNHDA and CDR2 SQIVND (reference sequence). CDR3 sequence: CASSLTGEMDTEAFF. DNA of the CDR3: TGTGCCAGTAGTCTGACAGGGGAGATGGACACTGAAGCTTTCTTT.

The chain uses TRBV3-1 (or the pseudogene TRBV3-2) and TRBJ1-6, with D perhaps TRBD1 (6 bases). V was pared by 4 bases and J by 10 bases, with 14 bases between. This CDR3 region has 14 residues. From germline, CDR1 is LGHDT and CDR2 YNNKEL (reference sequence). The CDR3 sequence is CASSLRDIASPLHF. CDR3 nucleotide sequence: TGTGCCAGCAGCCTTCGGGACATAGCATCACCCCTCCACTTT.

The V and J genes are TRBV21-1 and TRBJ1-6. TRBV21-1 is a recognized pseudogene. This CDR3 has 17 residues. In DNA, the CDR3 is TGTGCCAGCAGCAAACCACTCTCGGGGTCCTATAATTCACCCCTCCACTTT. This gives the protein CASSKPLSGSYNSPLHF.

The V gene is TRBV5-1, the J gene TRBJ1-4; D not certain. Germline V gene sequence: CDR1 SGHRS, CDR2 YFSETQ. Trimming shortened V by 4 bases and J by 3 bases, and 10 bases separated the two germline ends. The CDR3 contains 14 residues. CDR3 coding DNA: TGCGCCAGCAGCCAGGATCGGTCTAATGAAAAACTGTTTTTT. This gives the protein CASSQDRSNEKLFF.

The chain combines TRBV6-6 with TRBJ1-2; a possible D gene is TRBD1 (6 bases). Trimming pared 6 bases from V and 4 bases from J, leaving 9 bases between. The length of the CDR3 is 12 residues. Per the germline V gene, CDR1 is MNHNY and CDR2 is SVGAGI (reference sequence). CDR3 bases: TGTGCCAGCAGCCAGGGGCTCTATGGCTACACCTTC. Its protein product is CASSQGLYGYTF.

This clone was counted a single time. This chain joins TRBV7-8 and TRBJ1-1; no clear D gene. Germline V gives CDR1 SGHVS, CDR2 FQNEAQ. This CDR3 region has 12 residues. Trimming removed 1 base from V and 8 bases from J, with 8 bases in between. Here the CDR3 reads CASSLEGGEAFF. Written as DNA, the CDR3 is TGTGCCAGCAGCTTAGAGGGAGGAGAAGCTTTCTTT.

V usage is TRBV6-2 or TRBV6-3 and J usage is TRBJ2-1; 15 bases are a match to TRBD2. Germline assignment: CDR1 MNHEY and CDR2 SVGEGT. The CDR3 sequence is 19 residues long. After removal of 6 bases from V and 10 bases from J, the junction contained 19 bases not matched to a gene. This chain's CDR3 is CASSPPGLAGGRPQFEQFF. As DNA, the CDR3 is TGTGCCAGCAGCCCTCCGGGACTAGCGGGGGGCCGTCCCCAATTCGAGCAGTTCTTC.

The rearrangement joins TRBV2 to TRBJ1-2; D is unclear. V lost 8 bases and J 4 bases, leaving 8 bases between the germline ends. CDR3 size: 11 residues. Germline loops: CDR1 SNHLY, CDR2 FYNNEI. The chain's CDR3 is CASEQVYGYTF. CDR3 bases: TGTGCCAGCGAGCAAGTCTATGGCTACACCTTC. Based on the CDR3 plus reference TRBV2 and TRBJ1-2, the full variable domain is EPEVTQTPSHQVTQMGQEVILRCVPISNHLYFYWYRQILGQKVEFLVSFYNNEISEKSEIFDDQFSVERPDGSNFTLKIRSTKLEDSAMYFCASEQVYGYTFGSGTRLTVV.

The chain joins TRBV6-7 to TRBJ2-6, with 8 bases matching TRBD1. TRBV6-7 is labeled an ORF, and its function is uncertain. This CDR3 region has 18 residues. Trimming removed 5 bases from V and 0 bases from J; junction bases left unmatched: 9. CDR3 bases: TGTGCCAGCAGTGTACCGGGACAGGTTCCCTCTGGGGCCAACGTCCTGACTTTC. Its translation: CASSVPGQVPSGANVLTF.

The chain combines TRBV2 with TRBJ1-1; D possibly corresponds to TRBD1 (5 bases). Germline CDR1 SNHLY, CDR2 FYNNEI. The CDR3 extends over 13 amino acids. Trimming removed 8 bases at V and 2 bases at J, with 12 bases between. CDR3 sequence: CASHGQGNTEAFF. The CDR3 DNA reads TGTGCCAGCCACGGGCAGGGCAACACTGAAGCTTTCTTT.

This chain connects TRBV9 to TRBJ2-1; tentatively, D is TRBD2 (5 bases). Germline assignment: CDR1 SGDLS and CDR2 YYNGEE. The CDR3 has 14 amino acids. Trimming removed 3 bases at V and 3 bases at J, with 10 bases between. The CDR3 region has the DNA TGTGCCAGCAGCGCAGCGGCGAGCTACAATGAGCAGTTCTTC. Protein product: CASSAAASYNEQFF.